This TCR beta chain was profiled in a study of blood T cell repertoires in COVID-19. Libraries were prepared by immunoSEQ multiplex PCR; TCRdb keeps only in-frame clonotypes and omits some of them. The sample has under 150,000 clones, 77% seen once. Trimming stripped 5 bases from V and 5 bases from J, with 13 bases between. This CDR3 contains 14 residues. Germline V gene sequence: CDR1 ENHRY, CDR2 SYGVKD. The chain joins TRBV10-3 to TRBJ2-1, with a possible D match to TRBD1 (6 bases). The sequence derives from an elderly man with acute or convalescent COVID-19. Sample: peripheral blood. CDR3 bases: TGTGCCATCAGTTCACAGGGTCGAGACAATGAGCAGTTCTTC. It is translated as CAISSQGRDNEQFF.